This T cell receptor beta chain derives from a study of T cells after posttransplantation cyclophosphamide. Cells defined as naive were viable CD3+CD4+ or CD3+CD8+ and CCR7+CD45RA+CD45RO-CD95-CD27+CD28+. Some clones are missing from TCRdb's copy, which holds only in-frame ones; the method was immunoSEQ multiplex PCR. Among more than 30,000 clones listed, about 89% were seen once. Trimming took 4 bases from V and 1 from J, leaving 8 bases between them. The CDR3 is 13 residues long. The germline V gene encodes CDR1 SGHRS and CDR2 YFSETQ. Sequencing was carried out using naive CD4+ T cells sorted from PBMCs. This receptor was obtained from a woman aged 60-75 years in good health, CMV-negative, and a related stem cell transplant donor. The chain joins TRBV5-1 to TRBJ1-2, with a weak D call TRBD1 (5 bases). This CDR3 is CASSETVNYGYTF. CDR3 coding DNA: TGCGCCAGCAGCGAGACAGTTAACTATGGCTACACCTTC.